A selection of T cell receptor beta chains follows, all from one sample in a study of CD8+ T cells in alopecia areata. This table comes from immunoSEQ multiplex PCR, and its TCRdb copy is limited to in-frame clones, with some not included. The table lists 190,000 or so clones, roughly 60% of them singletons, with 5% to 6% in the top ten. The source was CD4+ T cells sorted from blood, collected at week 24, from a patient treated with tofacitinib. These receptor sequences come from a human donor with alopecia areata. CDR3s leave out the opening cysteine and the closing phenylalanine or tryptophan. Each record gives: V gene, J gene, CDR3 protein.

v_call: TRBV29-1
j_call: TRBJ1-2
cdr3_aa: SVENRQIYGYT

v_call: TRBV29-1
j_call: TRBJ1-2
cdr3_aa: SVVQRAPPPGAFNYGYT

v_call: TRBV29-1
j_call: TRBJ1-2
cdr3_aa: SVVEGFSGYT

v_call: TRBV5-1
j_call: TRBJ1-4
cdr3_aa: ASSLVAGKGEKLF

v_call: TRBV28
j_call: TRBJ1-5
cdr3_aa: ASRPIDGLRPQH

v_call: TRBV30
j_call: TRBJ2-1
cdr3_aa: AWMEQGGIRNNEQF

v_call: TRBV6-5
j_call: TRBJ2-7
cdr3_aa: ASSYSSGTYEQY

v_call: TRBV7-2
j_call: TRBJ1-2
cdr3_aa: ASSPDRAGYT

v_call: TRBV5-1
j_call: TRBJ2-5
cdr3_aa: ASSLRGGETQY

v_call: TRBV28
j_call: TRBJ2-1
cdr3_aa: ASSLYGKEQF

v_call: TRBV7-6
j_call: TRBJ1-1
cdr3_aa: ASSRGSDNTEAF

v_call: TRBV4-2
j_call: TRBJ1-2
cdr3_aa: ASSQDSTGSGYT

v_call: TRBV23-1
j_call: TRBJ1-5
cdr3_aa: ASSRNRACNQPQH